These T cell receptor beta chains were read from a single sample in a study of lymphopenia after photon versus proton radiotherapy. Libraries were prepared by immunoSEQ multiplex PCR; TCRdb keeps only in-frame clonotypes and omits some of them. Of roughly 30,000 clones in the sample, 85% to 95% are singletons; the top ten hold approximately 0.72%. This material consisted of peripheral blood, taken from a patient treated with photon-based radiotherapy. The receptor set was obtained from a woman aged 50 to 60 with cholangiocarcinoma. Both conserved end residues are part of each CDR3. D genes are given only for firm matches. Size is stated for part of the rows, as once, few or many counts, or as a class when the clone is expanded.

cdr3_length: 15; clone_size: NA; v_call: TRBV7-2; d_call: NA; cdr3_aa: CASSDRPRLLYEQYF
cdr3_length: 16; clone_size: NA; v_call: TRBV5-1; d_call: TRBD1; cdr3_aa: CASSLQGQGYTETQYF
cdr3_length: 11; clone_size: once; v_call: TRBV20-1; d_call: NA; cdr3_aa: CSASRRTEAFF
cdr3_length: 10; clone_size: NA; v_call: TRBV7-2; d_call: NA; cdr3_aa: CASSFNDAFF
cdr3_length: 14; clone_size: NA; v_call: TRBV6-1; d_call: TRBD1; cdr3_aa: CASFNRGSDQPQHF
cdr3_length: 12; clone_size: NA; v_call: TRBV29-1; d_call: NA; cdr3_aa: CSVGGGAEEQYF
cdr3_length: 11; clone_size: once; v_call: TRBV5-4; d_call: NA; cdr3_aa: CATTQKETQYF
cdr3_length: 12; clone_size: NA; v_call: TRBV30; d_call: NA; cdr3_aa: CAWSVSVTEAFF
cdr3_length: 14; clone_size: once; v_call: TRBV5-6; d_call: NA; cdr3_aa: CASSSWTNRGPQHF
cdr3_length: 13; clone_size: NA; v_call: TRBV28; d_call: NA; cdr3_aa: CASSRGGDYGYTF
cdr3_length: 14; clone_size: NA; v_call: TRBV6-6; d_call: NA; cdr3_aa: CAIPLPGHISGYTF
cdr3_length: 14; clone_size: NA; v_call: TRBV7-9; d_call: NA; cdr3_aa: CASSLTEKDYGYTF
cdr3_length: 16; clone_size: NA; v_call: TRBV27; d_call: NA; cdr3_aa: CASSFFSQGRGYGYTF
cdr3_length: 16; clone_size: NA; v_call: TRBV19; d_call: TRBD1; cdr3_aa: CASSRPGQGDPTEAFF
cdr3_length: 14; clone_size: NA; v_call: TRBV6-5; d_call: NA; cdr3_aa: CASSYRGMNTEAFF
cdr3_length: 14; clone_size: NA; v_call: TRBV11-2; d_call: NA; cdr3_aa: CASSLRVGREKLFF
cdr3_length: 14; clone_size: NA; v_call: TRBV7-2; d_call: NA; cdr3_aa: CASTKGGEGREAFF
cdr3_length: 13; clone_size: NA; v_call: TRBV28; d_call: NA; cdr3_aa: CASSLIVLHGYTF
cdr3_length: 15; clone_size: NA; v_call: TRBV9; d_call: TRBD1; cdr3_aa: CASSPRDSPNYGYTF
cdr3_length: 20; clone_size: NA; v_call: TRBV4-1; d_call: NA; cdr3_aa: CASSQEDSMSWMGSNQPQHF
cdr3_length: 11; clone_size: NA; v_call: TRBV6-6; d_call: NA; cdr3_aa: CASSPGGSQYF
cdr3_length: 12; clone_size: NA; v_call: TRBV25-1; d_call: NA; cdr3_aa: CASSDGTSEAFF
cdr3_length: 15; clone_size: NA; v_call: TRBV4-3; d_call: NA; cdr3_aa: CASSQDRGGNEKLFF
cdr3_length: 15; clone_size: NA; v_call: TRBV15; d_call: NA; cdr3_aa: CATSRDPGAGNTIYF
cdr3_length: 14; clone_size: once; v_call: TRBV4-3; d_call: TRBD1; cdr3_aa: CASSQGQGAEKLFF
cdr3_length: 11; clone_size: NA; v_call: TRBV19; d_call: NA; cdr3_aa: CASQNRGGYTF
cdr3_length: 14; clone_size: NA; v_call: TRBV11-3; d_call: TRBD1; cdr3_aa: CASSKDRGRGEQFF
cdr3_length: 15; clone_size: few; v_call: TRBV19; d_call: TRBD1; cdr3_aa: CASSTGQGAGEKLFF
cdr3_length: 12; clone_size: NA; v_call: TRBV30; d_call: NA; cdr3_aa: CAWSSELLRLFF
cdr3_length: 14; clone_size: once; v_call: TRBV6-1; d_call: TRBD1; cdr3_aa: CASRDHRGAGEQYF
cdr3_length: 15; clone_size: NA; v_call: TRBV23-1; d_call: NA; cdr3_aa: CASRNRGGVWYEQYF
cdr3_length: 16; clone_size: NA; v_call: TRBV28; d_call: TRBD1; cdr3_aa: CASSSGQGVYNSPLHF
cdr3_length: 15; clone_size: NA; v_call: TRBV11-2; d_call: TRBD1; cdr3_aa: CASSLGGTGGTEAFF
cdr3_length: 18; clone_size: NA; v_call: TRBV11-3; d_call: NA; cdr3_aa: CASSPARTPKLTNYGYTF
cdr3_length: 14; clone_size: once; v_call: TRBV19; d_call: NA; cdr3_aa: CASIKDTSYNEQFF